A selection of T cell receptor beta chains follows, all from one sample in a study of T cell responses to AZD1222 COVID-19 vaccine. Data came from immunoSEQ multiplex PCR; TCRdb stores just in-frame clones and leaves some out. The profile shows around 99,000 clones, about nine tenths of them singletons. Sequenced here: peripheral blood, sampled 28 days after the second AZD1222 dose. All receptors derive from an adult who received the AZD1222 COVID-19 vaccine. The CDR3 runs from the conserved cysteine through the conserved F or W. A D gene is named only where the DNA matches it firmly. Size is stated for part of the rows, as once, few or many counts, or as a class when the clone is expanded.

V gene: TRBV21-1; D gene: NA; J gene: TRBJ1-2; clone size: few; CDR3 length: 17; CDR3 DNA: TGTGCCAGCAGCACGAGGGACCGCCCCATTATGAGGTATGGCTACACCTTC; CDR3 protein: CASSTRDRPIMRYGYTF
V gene: TRBV7-8; D gene: NA; J gene: TRBJ2-6; clone size: NA; CDR3 length: 15; CDR3 DNA: TGTGCCAGCAGTATCGATGCTCGTGGGGCCAACGTCCTGACTTTC; CDR3 protein: CASSIDARGANVLTF
V gene: TRBV19; D gene: TRBD1; J gene: TRBJ1-2; clone size: NA; CDR3 length: 15; CDR3 DNA: TGTGCCAGTAGTGCAACCGGGACAGCCTACTATGGCTACACCTTC; CDR3 protein: CASSATGTAYYGYTF
V gene: TRBV6-1; D gene: NA; J gene: TRBJ1-6; clone size: NA; CDR3 length: 16; CDR3 DNA: TGTGCCAGCAGTGGACAGATATTCTTGATGAGATCACCCCTCCACTTT; CDR3 protein: CASSGQIFLMRSPLHF
V gene: TRBV7-8; D gene: NA; J gene: TRBJ1-5; clone size: NA; CDR3 length: 15; CDR3 DNA: TGTGCCAGCAGCTTAGAAGGGGGACGCAATCAGCCCCAGCATTTT; CDR3 protein: CASSLEGGRNQPQHF
V gene: TRBV5-1; D gene: NA; J gene: TRBJ1-4; clone size: NA; CDR3 length: 13; CDR3 DNA: TGCGCCAGCAGCTTTATTAGGAATGAAAAACTGTTTTTT; CDR3 protein: CASSFIRNEKLFF
V gene: TRBV28; D gene: NA; J gene: TRBJ2-1; clone size: NA; CDR3 length: 11; CDR3 DNA: TGTGCCAGCAGTTTATTTGGTGAGCAGTTCTTC; CDR3 protein: CASSLFGEQFF
V gene: TRBV2; D gene: TRBD1; J gene: TRBJ1-2; clone size: NA; CDR3 length: 16; CDR3 DNA: TGTGCCAGCAGTATCTCGGGACAGCCGACCGACTATGGCTACACCTTC; CDR3 protein: CASSISGQPTDYGYTF
V gene: TRBV2; D gene: NA; J gene: TRBJ2-1; clone size: NA; CDR3 length: 12; CDR3 DNA: TGTGCCAGCGGGGAAGGGGGTGGTGAGCAGTTCTTC; CDR3 protein: CASGEGGGEQFF
V gene: TRBV12-3/TRBV12-4; D gene: NA; J gene: TRBJ1-1; clone size: NA; CDR3 length: 13; CDR3 DNA: TGTGCCAGCAGTAGCCTCGGGAAAGGGAAAGCTTTCTTT; CDR3 protein: CASSSLGKGKAFF
V gene: TRBV10-1; D gene: NA; J gene: TRBJ1-1; clone size: NA; CDR3 length: 19; CDR3 DNA: TGCGCCAGCAGTGAGTCGAAGTCCCGGACTAAAAAGGGGAGCACTGAAGCTTTCTTT; CDR3 protein: CASSESKSRTKKGSTEAFF
V gene: TRBV7-2; D gene: NA; J gene: TRBJ2-5; clone size: NA; CDR3 length: 16; CDR3 DNA: TGTGCCAGCAGCCCAGGGCGGCTGGGGGGACAAGAGACCCAGTACTTC; CDR3 protein: CASSPGRLGGQETQYF
V gene: TRBV28; D gene: NA; J gene: TRBJ1-1; clone size: NA; CDR3 length: 17; CDR3 DNA: TGTGCCAGCAGTTTATCCCCAGGGGAGCCATGGCGCACTGAAGCTTTCTTT; CDR3 protein: CASSLSPGEPWRTEAFF
V gene: TRBV6-5; D gene: NA; J gene: TRBJ2-7; clone size: NA; CDR3 length: 15; CDR3 DNA: TGTGCCAGCAGTTACTCGATCGGGGAGTCCTACGAGCAGTACTTC; CDR3 protein: CASSYSIGESYEQYF
V gene: TRBV5-1; D gene: NA; J gene: TRBJ1-3; clone size: once; CDR3 length: 14; CDR3 DNA: TGCGCCAGCAGTCCCGGACAGTCTGGAAACACCATATATTTT; CDR3 protein: CASSPGQSGNTIYF
V gene: TRBV11-2; D gene: NA; J gene: TRBJ1-5; clone size: NA; CDR3 length: 13; CDR3 DNA: TGTGCCAGCAGCCTTGAGCGACATCAGCCCCAGCATTTT; CDR3 protein: CASSLERHQPQHF
V gene: TRBV7-2; D gene: NA; J gene: TRBJ1-6; clone size: NA; CDR3 length: 19; CDR3 DNA: TGTGCCAGCAGCTTGACCGGACTGCGGCTCAGCTCCTATAATTCACCCCTCCACTTT; CDR3 protein: CASSLTGLRLSSYNSPLHF
V gene: TRBV9; D gene: NA; J gene: TRBJ1-1; clone size: NA; CDR3 length: 13; CDR3 DNA: TGTGCCAGCACCTACGAGCTGAACACTGAAGCTTTCTTT; CDR3 protein: CASTYELNTEAFF
V gene: TRBV3-1/TRBV3-2; D gene: TRBD1; J gene: TRBJ2-5; clone size: NA; CDR3 length: 14; CDR3 DNA: TGTGCCAGCAGCCCGCCGGGACAGCAAGAGACCCAGTACTTC; CDR3 protein: CASSPPGQQETQYF
V gene: TRBV5-1; D gene: NA; J gene: TRBJ2-3; clone size: once; CDR3 length: 13; CDR3 DNA: TGCGCCAGCAGATTCGGGGGCACAGATACGCAGTATTTT; CDR3 protein: CASRFGGTDTQYF
V gene: TRBV21-1; D gene: NA; J gene: TRBJ1-1; clone size: NA; CDR3 length: 16; CDR3 DNA: TGTGCCAGCAGCAAAGCGAGACAGGGTTGGTACACTGAAGCTTTCTTT; CDR3 protein: CASSKARQGWYTEAFF
V gene: TRBV4-1; D gene: NA; J gene: TRBJ2-7; clone size: once; CDR3 length: 19; CDR3 DNA: TGCGCCAGCAGCCACAGGGTCCTCCGTGTCGAGGGGACTCCCTACGAGCAGTACTTC; CDR3 protein: CASSHRVLRVEGTPYEQYF
V gene: TRBV5-1; D gene: NA; J gene: TRBJ1-4; clone size: NA; CDR3 length: 14; CDR3 DNA: TGCGCCAGCAGCTTAAACCGGGGGGGCGAAAAACTGTTTTTT; CDR3 protein: CASSLNRGGEKLFF
V gene: TRBV5-1; D gene: NA; J gene: TRBJ2-2; clone size: NA; CDR3 length: 15; CDR3 DNA: TGCGCCAGCAGCTTAGAGCCAGGGCGGACCGGGGAGCTGTTTTTT; CDR3 protein: CASSLEPGRTGELFF
V gene: TRBV5-6; D gene: TRBD1; J gene: TRBJ1-2; clone size: NA; CDR3 length: 13; CDR3 DNA: TGTGCCAGCACCCCTTGGACAGGGCATGGCTACACCTTC; CDR3 protein: CASTPWTGHGYTF
V gene: TRBV28; D gene: NA; J gene: TRBJ1-1; clone size: NA; CDR3 length: 12; CDR3 DNA: TGTGCCAGCAACTACCAAACGGGGCCGGCTTTCTTT; CDR3 protein: CASNYQTGPAFF
V gene: TRBV5-1; D gene: NA; J gene: TRBJ1-4; clone size: NA; CDR3 length: 16; CDR3 DNA: TGCGCCAGCAGCTTGGTGGGGCTTGCAACTAATGAAAAACTGTTTTTT; CDR3 protein: CASSLVGLATNEKLFF
V gene: TRBV6-1; D gene: TRBD1; J gene: TRBJ1-6; clone size: few; CDR3 length: 14; CDR3 DNA: TGTGCCAGCAGTGACCGGGACAGGGATTCACCCCTCCACTTT; CDR3 protein: CASSDRDRDSPLHF
V gene: TRBV2; D gene: NA; J gene: TRBJ1-2; clone size: NA; CDR3 length: 13; CDR3 DNA: TGTGCCAGCAGACTGGACGGCTCCTATGGCTACACCTTC; CDR3 protein: CASRLDGSYGYTF
V gene: TRBV18; D gene: NA; J gene: TRBJ2-1; clone size: NA; CDR3 length: 16; CDR3 DNA: TGTGCCAGCTCACTTGTTGTTTCGGGAGCACGCAATGAGCAGTTCTTC; CDR3 protein: CASSLVVSGARNEQFF
V gene: TRBV4-1; D gene: NA; J gene: TRBJ1-2; clone size: once; CDR3 length: 11; CDR3 DNA: TGCGCCGTGGGGTCTCGGAAGTACGTTACCTTC; CDR3 protein: CAVGSRKYVTF
V gene: TRBV14; D gene: TRBD2; J gene: TRBJ2-7; clone size: few; CDR3 length: 14; CDR3 DNA: TGTGCCAGCAGAACTAGCGGTCGGGGCTACGAGCAGTACTTC; CDR3 protein: CASRTSGRGYEQYF
V gene: TRBV7-2; D gene: NA; J gene: TRBJ2-7; clone size: NA; CDR3 length: 13; CDR3 DNA: TGTGCCAGCAGCCCACAGGGCGCGTACGAGCAGTACTTC; CDR3 protein: CASSPQGAYEQYF
V gene: TRBV10-3; D gene: NA; J gene: TRBJ2-7; clone size: NA; CDR3 length: 14; CDR3 DNA: TGTGCCATCACCGAAGACAGGGGAGGGTACGAGCAGTACTTC; CDR3 protein: CAITEDRGGYEQYF
V gene: TRBV2; D gene: NA; J gene: TRBJ1-5; clone size: once; CDR3 length: 16; CDR3 DNA: TGTGCCAGCAGTGTCCAGGGCCCTTTAAGGAATCAGCCCCAGCATTTT; CDR3 protein: CASSVQGPLRNQPQHF
V gene: TRBV5-1; D gene: TRBD2; J gene: TRBJ2-1; clone size: NA; CDR3 length: 15; CDR3 DNA: TGCGCCAGCAGCTCCGGGACTAGCGGAAACAATGAGCAGTTCTTC; CDR3 protein: CASSSGTSGNNEQFF
V gene: TRBV27; D gene: TRBD1; J gene: TRBJ2-7; clone size: NA; CDR3 length: 14; CDR3 DNA: TGTGCCAGCAGCAGGACAGGGGGCACGTACGAGCAGTACTTC; CDR3 protein: CASSRTGGTYEQYF
V gene: TRBV6-5; D gene: TRBD1; J gene: TRBJ1-1; clone size: NA; CDR3 length: 14; CDR3 DNA: TGTGCCAGCAGAGCCGGGACAGTGAACACTGAAGCTTTCTTT; CDR3 protein: CASRAGTVNTEAFF
V gene: TRBV5-1; D gene: TRBD1; J gene: TRBJ1-3; clone size: NA; CDR3 length: 13; CDR3 DNA: TGCGCCAGCAGCTCGGGACAGGGAAACACCATATATTTT; CDR3 protein: CASSSGQGNTIYF
V gene: TRBV18; D gene: NA; J gene: TRBJ2-7; clone size: NA; CDR3 length: 14; CDR3 DNA: TGTGCCAGCTCACCTAAGTCAGACTCCTACGAGCAGTACTTC; CDR3 protein: CASSPKSDSYEQYF
V gene: TRBV18; D gene: NA; J gene: TRBJ1-4; clone size: NA; CDR3 length: 15; CDR3 DNA: TGTGCCAGCTCACCACGGGGAGGAGGTAATGAAAAACTGTTTTTT; CDR3 protein: CASSPRGGGNEKLFF
V gene: TRBV19; D gene: NA; J gene: TRBJ1-2; clone size: NA; CDR3 length: 15; CDR3 DNA: TGTGCCAGTAATTCTAAGGGGACGGAAGCCTATGGCTACACCTTC; CDR3 protein: CASNSKGTEAYGYTF
V gene: TRBV5-1; D gene: NA; J gene: TRBJ1-2; clone size: NA; CDR3 length: 15; CDR3 DNA: TGCGCCAGCAGCTTGGGAACCCAAGGAGGCTATGGCTACACCTTC; CDR3 protein: CASSLGTQGGYGYTF
V gene: TRBV4-1; D gene: TRBD1; J gene: TRBJ2-1; clone size: few; CDR3 length: 17; CDR3 DNA: TGCGCCAGCAGCCAAGTAAAGGACAGGGTGGTTTCCAATGAGCAGTTCTTC; CDR3 protein: CASSQVKDRVVSNEQFF
V gene: TRBV20-1; D gene: NA; J gene: TRBJ2-5; clone size: NA; CDR3 length: 11; CDR3 DNA: TGCAGTGCTAGAGGGGGGGAGACCCAGTACTTC; CDR3 protein: CSARGGETQYF
V gene: TRBV10-3; D gene: TRBD1; J gene: TRBJ2-5; clone size: NA; CDR3 length: 15; CDR3 DNA: TGTGCCATCAGTGAAGGGGACAGGGGGCGGGGGACCCAGTACTTC; CDR3 protein: CAISEGDRGRGTQYF
V gene: TRBV6-6; D gene: NA; J gene: TRBJ2-7; clone size: NA; CDR3 length: 14; CDR3 DNA: TGTGCCAGCAGTGACGACAGGTCCTTGGACGAGCAGTACTTC; CDR3 protein: CASSDDRSLDEQYF
V gene: TRBV7-2; D gene: NA; J gene: TRBJ1-3; clone size: few; CDR3 length: 15; CDR3 DNA: TGTGCCAGCAGCTTAGACGGCAGGGGTGGAAACACCATATATTTT; CDR3 protein: CASSLDGRGGNTIYF
V gene: TRBV3-1/TRBV3-2; D gene: NA; J gene: TRBJ1-5; clone size: NA; CDR3 length: 16; CDR3 DNA: TGTGCCAGCAGCCAAGGATGGGGTGGTGGCAATCAGCCCCAGCATTTT; CDR3 protein: CASSQGWGGGNQPQHF
V gene: TRBV7-9; D gene: NA; J gene: TRBJ2-7; clone size: NA; CDR3 length: 16; CDR3 DNA: TGTGCCAGCAGCTCCCACCCTGGCGGTAGCTCCTACGAGCAGTACTTC; CDR3 protein: CASSSHPGGSSYEQYF